These 24 T cell receptor beta chains came from one sample sequenced in a study of T cell repertoires in cytomegalovirus infection. TCRdb reanalysed the reads using MiXCR and keeps one entry per CDR3 protein. Of around 740,000 distinct CDR3 sequences in the sample, 35% were seen once. The specimen was PBMCs. The source of these receptors is a human donor in good health (CMV status not recorded). Some clones in this sample may be carry-over from other donors' samples.

This clonotype has only a few counts. The J gene is TRBJ2-4, the V gene TRBV12-3 or TRBV12-4, with 9 bases lining up with TRBD1. The CDR3 consists of 18 residues. V trimming: 6 bases; J trimming: 0 bases; junction bases outside the gene matches: 12. CDR3 DNA sequence: TGTGCCAGCAGCGACACGGGACAGGGTCCTCTAGCCAAAAACATTCAGTACTTC. Encoded protein: CASSDTGQGPLAKNIQYF.

V gene TRBV7-3 combines with J gene TRBJ2-1; no clear D gene. Per germline, CDR1 SGHTA and CDR2 FQGTGA. The CDR3 sequence is 14 residues long. Trimming cost V 1 base and J 8 bases, with 12 bases left between them. CDR3 in DNA: TGTGCCAGCAGCTTAAATGGACCAGGCGATGAGCAGTTCTTC. It is translated as CASSLNGPGDEQFF. The entire variable domain, with the rest obtained from reference TRBV7-3 and TRBJ2-1, is as follows: GAGVSQTPSNKVTEKGKYVELRCDPISGHTALYWYRQSLGQGPEFLIYFQGTGAADDSGLPNDRFFAVRPEGSVSTLKIQRTERGDSAVYLCASSLNGPGDEQFFGPGTRLTVL.

The gene calls are TRBV12-3 or TRBV12-4 and TRBJ2-5, with no clear D. The CDR3 is 14 residues long. Trimming left V 3 bases short and J 9 bases short, with 17 bases between. The CDR3 protein is CASSLAPPPSPQYF. DNA of the CDR3: TGTGCCAGCAGTTTGGCCCCTCCCCCGAGTCCCCAGTACTTC.

This clonotype showed up just a few times. J is TRBJ1-1 and V is TRBV28, with TRBD1 matching 9 bases. CDR1 is MDHEN and CDR2 is SYDVKM in the germline V gene. The V segment lost 3 bases and the J segment 5 bases; nucleotides outside the gene matches: 7. CDR3 size: 15 residues. In DNA, the CDR3 is TGTGCCAGCAGTTTGAACAGGGGGCAGGCGACTGAAGCTTTCTTT. This codes for CASSLNRGQATEAFF.

The chain uses TRBV28 and TRBJ2-2, with D maybe TRBD2 (5 bases). Trimming removed 6 bases from V and 3 bases from J, with 11 bases in between. Germline lookup yields CDR1 MDHEN and CDR2 SYDVKM. The CDR3 extends over 14 amino acids. In nucleotides, the CDR3 is TGTGCCAGCAGGGGCAGGCGGGACACCGGGGAGCTGTTTTTT. This gives the protein CASRGRRDTGELFF.

At least ten counts were recorded for this clonotype. The J gene is TRBJ1-5, the V gene TRBV7-2; 9 bases are a match to TRBD1. CDR3 size: 16 residues. After removal of 5 bases from V and 4 bases from J, the junction contained 9 bases not matched to a gene. The germline V gene encodes CDR1 SGHTA and CDR2 FQGNSA. As DNA, the CDR3 is TGTGCCAGCAGCAAAAATACAGGGGGCTGGAATCAGCCCCAGCATTTT. Translated, it gives CASSKNTGGWNQPQHF.

The V call is TRBV5-1, the J call TRBJ2-7; no clear D gene. The germline gives CDR1 SGHRS, CDR2 YFSETQ. CDR3 size: 14 residues. Trimming left V 0 bases short and J 5 bases short, with 12 bases between. The CDR3 region is CASSLAASVHEQYF. CDR3 in DNA: TGCGCCAGCAGCTTGGCCGCATCCGTCCACGAGCAGTACTTC.

This chain connects TRBV15 to TRBJ1-1; D gene uncertain. CDR3 size: 18 residues. The ends were cut back, 1 base at V and 3 bases at J, with 21 bases in the middle. Germline values: CDR1 LNHNV, CDR2 YYDKDF (reference sequence). For the CDR3, the DNA is TGTGCCACCAGCAGAGTCTCTGATTGGGGAACTCCGGACACTGAAGCTTTCTTT. Translation gives CATSRVSDWGTPDTEAFF.

This clonotype was seen a single time. CDR3 sequence reads: CASSPSPGPNNEQFF. CDR3 DNA sequence: TGTGCCAGCAGCCCCTCCCCAGGACCCAATAATGAGCAGTTCTTC. The rearrangement links TRBV7-6 to TRBJ2-1; D is unresolved. V was pared by 5 bases and J by 7 bases, with 18 bases between. The germline CDR1 and CDR2 sequences are SGHVS and FNYEAQ. This CDR3 comprises 15 residues.

The V and J genes are TRBV7-8 and TRBJ1-5; TRBD1 might be the D (6 bases). Germline V gene lookup returns CDR1 SGHVS and CDR2 FQNEAQ. Trimming cost V 1 base and J 3 bases, with 16 bases left between them. This CDR3 comprises 17 residues. The chain's CDR3 is CASSLEGQPRPNQPQHF. CDR3 DNA: TGTGCCAGCAGCTTAGAAGGACAGCCGCGCCCCAATCAGCCCCAGCATTTT.

This clonotype appeared a few times. The chain is built from TRBV7-2 and TRBJ2-5; D possibly corresponds to TRBD1 (5 bases). Germline CDR1 and CDR2: SGHTA and FQGNSA. The CDR3 has 13 amino acids. V gave up 5 bases and J gave up 2 bases, with 9 bases separating them. The DNA of the CDR3 is TGTGCCAGCAGCCCAGGGTTTCAAGAGACCCAGTACTTC. Translating gives CASSPGFQETQYF.

This clonotype showed up just a few times. The chain has TRBV5-6 and TRBJ1-1; 8 bases fit TRBD1. CDR3 size: 12 residues. Germline CDR1 is SGHDT and CDR2 is YYEEEE. V shed 5 bases and J 11 bases; nucleotides not matched to a gene: 8. CDR3 nucleotides: TGTGCCAGCAGTTCAGGGGGCTGGCCGGCTTTCTTT. It yields the protein CASSSGGWPAFF.

The chain couples TRBV18 to TRBJ2-4; 9 bases are shared with TRBD1. The CDR3 loop spans 15 amino acids. V gave up 4 bases and J gave up 6 bases; unmatched junction bases: 7. Germline V gives CDR1 KGHSH, CDR2 LQKENI. The DNA for the CDR3 is TGTGCCAGCTCACTTACGACAGGGGGTAGAAACATTCAGTACTTC. Protein: CASSLTTGGRNIQYF.

A word on this clonotype: A much larger clone differs from this one at a single base, so this may be a read error. The chain combines TRBV7-8 with TRBJ2-7; D may correspond to TRBD1 or TRBD2 (6 bases each). Germline V CDR1 and CDR2: SGHVS, FQNEAQ. This CDR3 contains 15 residues. The chain's CDR3 is CASSLERGVSYEKYF. CDR3 DNA sequence: TGTGCCAGCAGCTTAGAAAGGGGGGTGTCCTACGAGAAGTACTTC.

The chain carries TRBV11-2 and TRBJ1-2, with D tentatively TRBD1 (6 bases). The length of the CDR3 is 20 residues. The germline CDR1 and CDR2 sequences are SGHAT and FQNNGV. The V end lost 0 bases, the J end lost 3 bases, and 26 bases lay between the germline ends. CDR3 amino acids: CASSLDDLGGDKNRYYGYTF. Written as DNA, the CDR3 is TGTGCCAGCAGCTTAGATGATTTAGGAGGGGACAAGAATCGATACTATGGCTACACCTTC.

This clonotype appeared a few times. The rearrangement uses TRBV12-3 or TRBV12-4 and TRBJ2-5; D is perhaps TRBD1 or TRBD2 (5 bases each). This CDR3 contains 14 residues. V gave up 5 bases and J gave up 6 bases, with 16 bases separating them. CDR3 nucleotide sequence: TGTGCCAGCAGTCCCTCAGGGCACGGGAAGACCCAGTACTTC. Its translation: CASSPSGHGKTQYF.

There are a few counts of this clonotype. The V call is TRBV6-2 or TRBV6-3, the J call TRBJ2-3; 9 bases line up with TRBD2. This CDR3 spans 17 amino acids. V lost 0 bases to trimming and J lost 2 bases; unmatched junction nucleotides: 6. The germline V gene encodes CDR1 MNHEY and CDR2 SVGEGT. The CDR3 loop is CASSYSRLAGHTDTQYF. The CDR3 coding sequence is TGTGCCAGCAGTTACTCGCGGCTAGCGGGGCACACAGATACGCAGTATTTT.

This clonotype was seen more than once but under ten times. V and J are TRBV27 and TRBJ1-4, with D possibly being TRBD1 (5 bases). Between the trimmed V and J ends, which lost 6 bases and 8 bases, there was a span of 16 bases. This CDR3 spans 14 amino acids. Germline CDR1 MNHEY, CDR2 SMNVEV (reference sequence). This CDR3 is CASRPRAREEKLFF. As DNA, the CDR3 is TGTGCCAGCAGACCCAGGGCAAGAGAAGAAAAACTGTTTTTT.

This clonotype was seen a few times. The rearrangement uses TRBV9 and TRBJ2-1; D ambiguous. V dropped 4 bases and J dropped 0 bases, with 17 bases sitting between them. CDR3 length: 17 residues. Germline V CDR1 and CDR2: SGDLS, YYNGEE. The CDR3 reads CASSPTAPTVSYNEQFF. CDR3 sequence (DNA): TGTGCCAGCAGCCCCACTGCTCCGACCGTCTCCTACAATGAGCAGTTCTTC.

This chain links TRBV2 with TRBJ2-2; no definite D call. The CDR3 consists of 10 residues. Trimming cost V 7 bases and J 5 bases, with 2 bases left between them. Germline V lookup: CDR1 SNHLY, CDR2 FYNNEI. The CDR3 region is CASKTGELFF. CDR3 sequence (DNA): TGTGCCAGCAAGACCGGGGAGCTGTTTTTT.

This clonotype was detected ten times or more. The chain has TRBV6-5 and TRBJ2-7; D gene ambiguous. Germline CDR1 is MNHEY and CDR2 is SVGAGI. The CDR3 spans 12 residues. V dropped 6 bases and J dropped 3 bases, with 9 bases sitting between them. This CDR3 reads CASSSDGYEQYF. The CDR3 DNA reads TGTGCCAGCAGCTCGGACGGCTACGAGCAGTACTTC.

This clonotype was picked up a small number of times. The rearrangement uses TRBV28 and TRBJ2-1; D tentatively reads TRBD1 or TRBD2 (5 bases each). Between the trimmed V and J ends, which lost 3 bases and 0 bases, there was a span of 15 bases. From germline, CDR1 is MDHEN and CDR2 SYDVKM. The CDR3 runs 17 residues. CDR3 protein: CASSFPPGRTSYNEQFF. In DNA, the CDR3 is TGTGCCAGCAGTTTCCCCCCGGGGCGGACCTCCTACAATGAGCAGTTCTTC.

This clonotype came up a few times. V is TRBV6-1 and J is TRBJ2-7; D is possibly TRBD1 (6 bases). V was trimmed by 3 bases and J by 5 bases, leaving 14 bases between them. Germline CDR1 and CDR2: MNHNS and SASEGT. The CDR3 loop spans 14 amino acids. As DNA, the CDR3 is TGTGCCAGCAGTGATCTCAGGGGAGCCAACGAGCAGTACTTC. This gives the protein CASSDLRGANEQYF.

The genes are TRBV20-1 and TRBJ2-7; TRBD2 agrees at 13 bases. V lost 0 bases to trimming and J lost 4 bases; unmatched junction nucleotides: 3. CDR1 is DFQATT, CDR2 SNEGSKA, per germline (reference sequence). The CDR3 length is 15 residues. CDR3: CSARDGLAGAYEQYF. The CDR3 nucleotides read TGCAGTGCTAGAGATGGACTAGCGGGAGCATACGAGCAGTACTTC.